Sequencing of this T cell receptor (beta chain) was carried out in a study of memory CD4+ T cells and cytomegalovirus serostatus. Only in-frame clones appear in the TCRdb table, and some are missing; sequencing was by immunoSEQ multiplex PCR. The profile covers about 82,000 clones, with approximately 80% appearing a single time and around 0.73% taken by the ten largest. Notes on this clone: Its antigen remains unknown.

Study results and limitations: Median bootstrapped AUC for CMV status was about 0.95 originally, approximately 0.93 US-trained.

Looked up from germline, CDR1 is SGDLS and CDR2 is YYNGEE. CDR3 length equals 15 residues. With 1 base removed from V and 3 bases from J, the gap between germline ends came to 11 bases. The sort gate was single viable CD3+CD4+CD8-CD45RO+ cells for memory CD4+ T cells. CD4+ T cells were isolated by positive magnetic selection. Sequenced: memory CD4+ T cells from blood. This receptor was identified in an adult in good health and CMV-seronegative. The chain has TRBV9 and TRBJ1-3; weak D call: TRBD1 (5 bases). The CDR3 protein is CASSVMGVDGNTIYF. CDR3 sequence (DNA): TGTGCCAGCAGCGTAATGGGGGTGGATGGAAACACCATATATTTT.